Following are 9 T cell receptor beta chains from one sample sequenced in a study of regulatory T cells in long-lasting Graves disease. Time point described: newly diagnosed GD, antithyroid drugs for less than 3 months. Preparation of the TCR library used RNA extracted from PBMCs. Arm-PCR with iRepertoire HTBI primers amplified the CDR3 regions for these TCR beta libraries. MiXCR, applied by TCRdb to the multiplex PCR reads, yields one record per CDR3 protein. The table has about 530,000 distinct CDR3 sequences, about 16% seen once. These data were also reused for a study on T cells in Graves' hyperthyroidism and ophthalmopathy.

The material sequenced was peripheral blood mononuclear cells (PBMCs), taken at new diagnosis, from a patient treated with antithyroid drugs. All receptors come from a woman aged 40-65 years with Graves disease.

This clonotype was observed at least ten times. The genes are TRBV6-2 or TRBV6-3 and TRBJ2-1, with D maybe TRBD1 (5 bases). The V and J ends lost 9 bases and 0 bases respectively, with 15 bases between them. Germline V gene data show CDR1 as MNHEY and CDR2 as SVGEGT. The CDR3 covers 15 residues. In DNA form, the CDR3 reads TGTGCCAGTTCACGAAGGGGCCCCTCCTACAATGAGCAGTTCTTC. It translates to CASSRRGPSYNEQFF.

This clonotype was seen at least ten times. This chain uses TRBV2 with TRBJ1-2; D uncertain. The CDR3 consists of 14 residues. Trimming removed 0 bases at V and 7 bases at J, with 12 bases between. Germline V gene sequence: CDR1 SNHLY, CDR2 FYNNEI. In nucleotides, the CDR3 is TGTGCCAGCAGTGAAGCCAGCCCCATCTCTGGCTACACCTTC. This translates into CASSEASPISGYTF.

To note about this clonotype: This clone may be a read error of a much larger clone one base away. The chain is built from TRBV3-1 and TRBJ2-7; 13 bases agree with TRBD2. Per germline, CDR1 LGHDT and CDR2 YNNKEL (reference sequence). The V and J ends lost 4 bases and 12 bases, in that order; junction bases with no gene match: 15. The CDR3 extends over 16 amino acids. The CDR3 region is CASSLLAGGLQETRYF. The CDR3 bases are TGTGCCAGCAGCCTACTAGCGGGGGGGCTCCAAGAGACCCGGTACTTC.

This clonotype came up a few times. The V call is TRBV3-1, the J call TRBJ2-7; no definite D call. The germline CDR1 and CDR2 sequences are LGHDT and YNNKEL (reference sequence). V gave up 2 bases and J gave up 6 bases, with 8 bases separating them. The CDR3 totals 12 residues. This CDR3 is CASSQSHAEQYF. The CDR3, as DNA: TGTGCCAGCAGCCAATCCCACGCCGAGCAGTACTTC.

This clonotype was counted many times. The chain is built from TRBV18 and TRBJ1-5; D not certain. CDR1 is KGHSH, CDR2 LQKENI, per germline. This CDR3 spans 14 amino acids. Trimming took off 3 bases at V and 0 bases at J, with 6 bases between the two ends. The CDR3 is CASSPRFSNQPQHF. In DNA, the CDR3 is TGTGCCAGCTCACCTCGATTTAGCAATCAGCCCCAGCATTTT.

This clonotype has only a few counts. The J gene is TRBJ1-3, the V gene TRBV7-9; D is uncertain. This CDR3 region has 14 residues. Germline-derived CDR1 and CDR2 are SEHNR and FQNEAQ (reference sequence). The ends were cut back, 7 bases at V and 2 bases at J, with 12 bases in the middle. CDR3: CASNATPPGNTIYF. For the CDR3, the DNA is TGTGCCAGCAACGCAACCCCTCCTGGAAACACCATATATTTT.

The chain links TRBV9 to TRBJ2-1, with a possible D match to TRBD2 (7 bases). The germline gives CDR1 SGDLS, CDR2 YYNGEE. V dropped 8 bases and J dropped 7 bases, with 28 bases sitting between them. The CDR3 has 17 amino acids. This chain's CDR3 is CASSSGGRGTPGNEQFF. The CDR3, as DNA: TGTGCCAGTTCGTCCGGGGGGCGGGGGACGCCTGGGAATGAGCAGTTCTTC.

This clonotype was counted at least ten times. This chain links TRBV2 with TRBJ1-1, with TRBD1 as a possible D gene (5 bases). Germline loops: CDR1 SNHLY, CDR2 FYNNEI. This CDR3 region has 14 residues. The V gene lost 3 bases and the J gene lost 1 base, with 9 bases spanning the gap. CDR3 DNA: TGTGCCAGCAGTGAGAGGGGAAGGAACACTGAAGCTTTCTTT. Its translation is CASSERGRNTEAFF.

This clonotype was counted only a few times. The J gene is TRBJ2-1, the V gene TRBV5-5, with D possibly being TRBD2 (7 bases). This CDR3 comprises 16 residues. CDR1 is SGHKS and CDR2 is YYEKEE in the germline V gene (reference sequence). The V and J ends lost 4 bases and 4 bases respectively, with 18 bases between them. Here the CDR3 reads CASSPDVGGTYNEQFF. DNA of the CDR3: TGTGCCAGCAGCCCAGACGTCGGGGGGACATACAATGAGCAGTTCTTC.